Given below is one T cell receptor (beta chain) in context. Other DNA sequences from this sample encode an identical CDR3 as well. The table came from immunoSEQ multiplex PCR; TCRdb's copy has only in-frame clones and leaves some out. Among millions of clones listed, under 95% were seen once. These data are taken from a study of shared clonotypes between healthy human individuals. CD45RO-negative CD8 cells positively selected for CCR7 made up the naive population, which excluded terminally differentiated effector memory CD45RA+ cells. The TCR originated in a man aged 18 to 29 in good health. Some clones in this sample may be carry-over from other donors' samples. The sample taken for sequencing was naive CD8+ T cells from PBMCs.

The CDR3 nucleotides are TGTGCCAGCAGTTTCCCTGAAGGGCCAGATACGCAGTATTTT. Amino acids: CASSFPEGPDTQYF. This chain links TRBV28 with TRBJ2-3; D call uncertain. Trimming removed 3 bases from V and 4 bases from J, with 11 bases in between. There are 14 residues in the CDR3. CDR1 MDHEN and CDR2 SYDVKM come from the germline V gene.